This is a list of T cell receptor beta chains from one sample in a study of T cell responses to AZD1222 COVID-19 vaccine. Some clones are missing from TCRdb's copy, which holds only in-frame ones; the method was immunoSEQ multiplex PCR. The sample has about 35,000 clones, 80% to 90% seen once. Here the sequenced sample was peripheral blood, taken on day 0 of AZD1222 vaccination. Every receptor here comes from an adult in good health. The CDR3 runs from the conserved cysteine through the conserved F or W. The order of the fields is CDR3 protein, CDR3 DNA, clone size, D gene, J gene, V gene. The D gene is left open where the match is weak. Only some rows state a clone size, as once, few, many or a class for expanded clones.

cdr3_aa: CASSHLSSYNEQFF; cdr3_nt: TGCGCCAGCAGCCATTTGTCGTCCTACAATGAGCAGTTCTTC; clone_size: NA; d_call: NA; j_call: TRBJ2-1; v_call: TRBV5-1
cdr3_aa: CASSGGRLAQPQHF; cdr3_nt: TGTGCCAGCTCAGGCGGGCGACTAGCTCAGCCCCAGCATTTT; clone_size: NA; d_call: NA; j_call: TRBJ1-5; v_call: TRBV18
cdr3_aa: CASRGSRDYGYTF; cdr3_nt: TGTGCCAGCAGGGGCAGTAGGGACTATGGCTACACCTTC; clone_size: NA; d_call: NA; j_call: TRBJ1-2; v_call: TRBV2
cdr3_aa: CATSRVTEAFF; cdr3_nt: TGTGCCACCAGCAGAGTCACTGAAGCTTTCTTT; clone_size: NA; d_call: NA; j_call: TRBJ1-1; v_call: TRBV15
cdr3_aa: CASSSPGQGRNEQFF; cdr3_nt: TGTGCCAGCAGTTCACCGGGACAGGGGCGAAATGAGCAGTTCTTC; clone_size: NA; d_call: TRBD1; j_call: TRBJ2-1; v_call: TRBV27
cdr3_aa: CASSLPTGTGELFF; cdr3_nt: TGTGCCAGCAGCCTACCGACAGGTACCGGGGAGCTGTTTTTT; clone_size: NA; d_call: NA; j_call: TRBJ2-2; v_call: TRBV4-2
cdr3_aa: CASSEGTSAGEQYF; cdr3_nt: TGTGCCAGCAGTGAGGGGACTAGCGCGGGCGAGCAGTACTTC; clone_size: NA; d_call: TRBD2; j_call: TRBJ2-7; v_call: TRBV6-1
cdr3_aa: CASSSSRDGTQYF; cdr3_nt: TGTGCCAGCAGCTCCTCCAGGGATGGGACCCAGTACTTC; clone_size: NA; d_call: NA; j_call: TRBJ2-5; v_call: TRBV7-7
cdr3_aa: CASSETGYGYTF; cdr3_nt: TGTGCCAGCAGTGAGACGGGCTATGGCTACACCTTC; clone_size: NA; d_call: NA; j_call: TRBJ1-2; v_call: TRBV2
cdr3_aa: CASSLDSGTTDTQYF; cdr3_nt: TGTGCCAGCAGCTTAGATAGCGGAACCACAGATACGCAGTATTTT; clone_size: NA; d_call: NA; j_call: TRBJ2-3; v_call: TRBV7-9
cdr3_aa: CASRHPTSNQPQHF; cdr3_nt: TGTGCCAGCAGACACCCCACTAGCAATCAGCCCCAGCATTTT; clone_size: NA; d_call: NA; j_call: TRBJ1-5; v_call: TRBV2
cdr3_aa: CASGQGATEAFF; cdr3_nt: TGTGCCAGTGGACAGGGGGCCACTGAAGCTTTCTTT; clone_size: NA; d_call: TRBD1; j_call: TRBJ1-1; v_call: TRBV12-3/TRBV12-4
cdr3_aa: CATSRDRGGTSTDTQYF; cdr3_nt: TGTGCCACCAGCAGAGATCGGGGAGGTACTAGCACAGATACGCAGTATTTT; clone_size: once; d_call: NA; j_call: TRBJ2-3; v_call: TRBV15
cdr3_aa: CASSMGQLRRGNTIYF; cdr3_nt: TGTGCCAGTAGTATGGGACAGCTCCGCCGTGGAAACACCATATATTTT; clone_size: NA; d_call: TRBD1; j_call: TRBJ1-3; v_call: TRBV19
cdr3_aa: CASTPYRGRDTEAFF; cdr3_nt: TGTGCCAGCACCCCGTACAGGGGGCGGGACACTGAAGCTTTCTTT; clone_size: NA; d_call: TRBD1; j_call: TRBJ1-1; v_call: TRBV28
cdr3_aa: CASSLDNEQYF; cdr3_nt: TGCGCCAGCAGCTTGGACAACGAGCAGTACTTC; clone_size: few; d_call: NA; j_call: TRBJ2-7; v_call: TRBV5-1
cdr3_aa: CASSIGTGPNTQYF; cdr3_nt: TGTGCCAGTAGTATCGGGACAGGCCCTAATACGCAGTATTTT; clone_size: NA; d_call: TRBD1; j_call: TRBJ2-3; v_call: TRBV19
cdr3_aa: CASSLELSRNTEAFF; cdr3_nt: TGTGCCAGCAGTTTAGAGCTAAGCCGGAACACTGAAGCTTTCTTT; clone_size: few; d_call: NA; j_call: TRBJ1-1; v_call: TRBV28
cdr3_aa: CASSYSRGTEAFF; cdr3_nt: TGTGCCAGCAGTTACTCTAGGGGCACTGAAGCTTTCTTT; clone_size: NA; d_call: NA; j_call: TRBJ1-1; v_call: TRBV6-2/TRBV6-3
cdr3_aa: CASSLIADQSSYNEQFF; cdr3_nt: TGTGCCAGCAGTTTAATAGCGGACCAAAGCTCCTACAATGAGCAGTTCTTC; clone_size: NA; d_call: NA; j_call: TRBJ2-1; v_call: TRBV27
cdr3_aa: CASSFIIQGSDGYTF; cdr3_nt: TGTGCCAGCAGCTTTATTATACAGGGTTCGGATGGCTACACCTTC; clone_size: NA; d_call: NA; j_call: TRBJ1-2; v_call: TRBV7-2
cdr3_aa: CSLRGQPNTEAFF; cdr3_nt: TGCAGCTTAAGGGGACAGCCGAACACTGAAGCTTTCTTT; clone_size: few; d_call: TRBD1; j_call: TRBJ1-1; v_call: TRBV29-1
cdr3_aa: CASSSYYQGSYNEQFF; cdr3_nt: TGTGCCAGCAGTTCCTACTACCAGGGCTCCTACAATGAGCAGTTCTTC; clone_size: NA; d_call: NA; j_call: TRBJ2-1; v_call: TRBV28
cdr3_aa: CASRPAGGQYEQYF; cdr3_nt: TGCGCCAGCAGACCAGCGGGGGGGCAGTACGAGCAGTACTTC; clone_size: NA; d_call: TRBD2; j_call: TRBJ2-7; v_call: TRBV5-1
cdr3_aa: CASSRGQGRNEKLFF; cdr3_nt: TGTGCCAGCAGTAGAGGACAGGGACGAAATGAAAAACTGTTTTTT; clone_size: NA; d_call: TRBD1; j_call: TRBJ1-4; v_call: TRBV6-2/TRBV6-3
cdr3_aa: CATSSRGGIPHEQFF; cdr3_nt: TGTGCCACCAGCTCCCGGGGGGGAATCCCCCATGAGCAGTTCTTC; clone_size: NA; d_call: TRBD2; j_call: TRBJ2-1; v_call: TRBV15
cdr3_aa: CASSDWTGYSSYNSPLHF; cdr3_nt: TGTGCCAGCAGTGATTGGACAGGGTATAGCTCCTATAATTCACCCCTCCACTTT; clone_size: few; d_call: TRBD1; j_call: TRBJ1-6; v_call: TRBV6-1
cdr3_aa: CASSKVGNRETQYF; cdr3_nt: TGTGCCAGCAGCAAAGTTGGGAATCGAGAGACCCAGTACTTC; clone_size: NA; d_call: NA; j_call: TRBJ2-5; v_call: TRBV21-1
cdr3_aa: CASSQGDRGRGEKLFF; cdr3_nt: TGCGCCAGCAGCCAAGGGGACAGGGGGCGAGGTGAAAAACTGTTTTTT; clone_size: NA; d_call: TRBD1; j_call: TRBJ1-4; v_call: TRBV4-3
cdr3_aa: CATRVAGGAETQYF; cdr3_nt: TGTGCCACCCGGGTAGCGGGGGGCGCCGAGACCCAGTACTTC; clone_size: NA; d_call: TRBD2; j_call: TRBJ2-5; v_call: TRBV27
cdr3_aa: CASTLDWAGELFF; cdr3_nt: TGTGCCAGCACCCTAGACTGGGCCGGGGAGCTGTTTTTT; clone_size: few; d_call: NA; j_call: TRBJ2-2; v_call: TRBV12-3/TRBV12-4
cdr3_aa: CASARDRGAEAFF; cdr3_nt: TGTGCCAGCGCTCGGGACAGGGGCGCTGAAGCTTTCTTT; clone_size: NA; d_call: TRBD1; j_call: TRBJ1-1; v_call: TRBV7-2
cdr3_aa: CASSANPWVYGYTF; cdr3_nt: TGTGCCAGCAGCGCAAACCCCTGGGTCTATGGCTACACCTTC; clone_size: NA; d_call: NA; j_call: TRBJ1-2; v_call: TRBV11-2
cdr3_aa: CASSAPPGGPESHEQFF; cdr3_nt: TGTGCCAGCAGCGCCCCCCCCGGAGGACCAGAATCGCATGAGCAGTTCTTC; clone_size: NA; d_call: NA; j_call: TRBJ2-1; v_call: TRBV9
cdr3_aa: CASSLSGAPLHF; cdr3_nt: TGTGCCAGCAGTTTATCTGGAGCACCCCTCCACTTT; clone_size: NA; d_call: NA; j_call: TRBJ1-6; v_call: TRBV27
cdr3_aa: CSASRGNLEQPQHF; cdr3_nt: TGCAGTGCTAGTAGGGGGAACTTAGAACAGCCCCAGCATTTT; clone_size: NA; d_call: NA; j_call: TRBJ1-5; v_call: TRBV20-1
cdr3_aa: CATSVPGQYNEQFF; cdr3_nt: TGTGCCACCAGTGTCCCGGGACAGTACAATGAGCAGTTCTTC; clone_size: NA; d_call: TRBD1; j_call: TRBJ2-1; v_call: TRBV24-1
cdr3_aa: CSVEDLGDRLNTGELFF; cdr3_nt: TGCAGCGTTGAAGATCTCGGGGACAGGCTGAACACCGGGGAGCTGTTTTTT; clone_size: NA; d_call: TRBD1; j_call: TRBJ2-2; v_call: TRBV29-1
cdr3_aa: CASSGFSGNTIYF; cdr3_nt: TGCGCCAGCAGTGGGTTCTCTGGAAACACCATATATTTT; clone_size: NA; d_call: NA; j_call: TRBJ1-3; v_call: TRBV5-1
cdr3_aa: CAWSESEMGGGYTF; cdr3_nt: TGTGCCTGGAGTGAAAGCGAGATGGGGGGTGGCTACACCTTC; clone_size: NA; d_call: NA; j_call: TRBJ1-2; v_call: TRBV30
cdr3_aa: CASSSGLAGGQSETQYF; cdr3_nt: TGCGCCAGCAGCTCCGGACTAGCGGGGGGGCAAAGTGAGACCCAGTACTTC; clone_size: once; d_call: TRBD2; j_call: TRBJ2-5; v_call: TRBV5-1
cdr3_aa: CASSPLLRGGIDTQYF; cdr3_nt: TGTGCCAGCAGCCCCCTGTTGCGGGGGGGGATAGATACGCAGTATTTT; clone_size: once; d_call: TRBD2; j_call: TRBJ2-3; v_call: TRBV7-9
cdr3_aa: CASSDGRYTSTDTQYF; cdr3_nt: TGTGCCAGCAGTGACGGTAGGTACACAAGCACAGATACGCAGTATTTT; clone_size: NA; d_call: NA; j_call: TRBJ2-3; v_call: TRBV6-4
cdr3_aa: CASSQVASGVGSKETQYF; cdr3_nt: TGCGCCAGCAGCCAAGTGGCTAGCGGGGTGGGCAGTAAAGAGACCCAGTACTTC; clone_size: NA; d_call: TRBD2; j_call: TRBJ2-5; v_call: TRBV4-3
cdr3_aa: CASSSHGTVSYEQYF; cdr3_nt: TGTGCCAGCAGTTCCCACGGCACCGTCTCCTACGAGCAGTACTTC; clone_size: once; d_call: NA; j_call: TRBJ2-7; v_call: TRBV11-2
cdr3_aa: CATAWTSGRNTGELFF; cdr3_nt: TGTGCCACCGCCTGGACTAGCGGGAGGAACACCGGGGAGCTGTTTTTT; clone_size: NA; d_call: TRBD2; j_call: TRBJ2-2; v_call: TRBV6-6
cdr3_aa: CASGAGGRVGYGYTF; cdr3_nt: TGTGCCAGCGGAGCAGGGGGCAGGGTCGGCTATGGCTACACCTTC; clone_size: NA; d_call: TRBD1; j_call: TRBJ1-2; v_call: TRBV6-5